The 29 T cell receptor beta chains below were found in one sample sequenced in a study of T-cell reconstitution after alpha-beta-depleted transplantation in children. Preparation of the TCRbeta library involved a method that used unique molecular identifiers. TCRdb called the PCR reads again in MiXCR, with one record for every CDR3 protein. Of under 35,000 distinct CDR3 sequences in the sample, 5.5% to 7.5% are singletons; the top ten hold roughly 7%. Sample: PBMCs, mostly from graft donor cells, taken 180 days after TCRalphabeta/CD19-depleted stem cell transplant. These receptors were taken from a male patient under 18 who had a stem cell transplant for acute myeloid leukemia, so the T cells may come from the graft donor.

This clonotype turned up a few times. This chain links TRBV7-9 with TRBJ1-4; D not certain. With 6 bases removed from V and 10 bases from J, the gap between germline ends came to 15 bases. This CDR3 region has 13 residues. Germline V lookup: CDR1 SEHNR, CDR2 FQNEAQ (reference sequence). As DNA, the CDR3 is TGTGCCAGCAGTTCTGGGCCCCTGGGAAAACTGTTTTTT. Encoded protein: CASSSGPLGKLFF.

The chain is built from TRBV6-2 or TRBV6-3 and TRBJ2-2; D possibly corresponds to TRBD2 (5 bases). V lost 3 bases and J lost 5, with 13 bases in between. Germline values: CDR1 MNHEY, CDR2 SVGEGT. This CDR3 spans 15 amino acids. DNA of the CDR3: TGTGCCAGCAGTTATGGTGGGAGAAGGACCGGGGAGCTGTTTTTT. Its protein product is CASSYGGRRTGELFF.

Ten or more counts support this clonotype. A junction end diverges from the germline sequence, so it may reflect a read error. The V call is TRBV30, the J call TRBJ2-1; maybe TRBD2 (5 bases). The germline V gene has CDR1 GTSNPN and CDR2 SVGIG (reference sequence). The CDR3 extends over 11 amino acids. Here the CDR3 DNA reads TGTGCCTGGAGCCCGAGGGATGAGCTGTTCTTC. Translated: CAWSPRDELFF. Based on the CDR3 plus reference TRBV30 and TRBJ2-1, the full variable domain is SQTIHQWPATLVQPVGSPLSLECTVEGTSNPNLYWYRQAAGRGLQLLFYSVGIGQISSEVPQNLSASRPQDRQFILSSKKLLLSDSGFYLCAWSPRDELFFGPGTRLTVL.

This clonotype was recorded at least ten times. The chain has TRBV5-4 and TRBJ2-7; D remains ambiguous. Trimming pared 0 bases from V and 5 bases from J, leaving 12 bases between. This CDR3 is 14 amino acids long. The germline CDR1 and CDR2 sequences are SGHNT and YYREEE (reference sequence). This chain's CDR3 is CASSLVEIGNEQYF. CDR3 bases: TGTGCCAGCAGCTTGGTGGAGATAGGTAACGAGCAGTACTTC.

This clonotype showed up many times. This chain joins TRBV5-4 and TRBJ1-3; TRBD1 matches 7 bases. Germline CDR1 is SGHNT and CDR2 is YYREEE (reference sequence). This CDR3 spans 14 amino acids. V lost 2 bases, J lost 5 bases, and 4 bases stayed unmatched. CDR3 in DNA: TGTGCCAGCAGCTTTACAGGGGTTCGAAACACCATATATTTT. This codes for CASSFTGVRNTIYF.

The chain recombines TRBV12-2 with TRBJ2-7; TRBD1 is the table's D call and was not checked against the DNA. TRBV12-2 has pseudogene status. This CDR3 comprises 16 residues. The CDR3 DNA sequence: TGTGCAAGTCGCTCATTCCCAGGGGGCCCGCTGGGGGAGCAGTACTTC. This sequence encodes CASRSFPGGPLGEQYF.

This clonotype occurred many times. The genes are TRBV9 and TRBJ2-1; 8 bases match TRBD2. Trimming at V came to 3 bases and at J to 1 base, leaving 3 bases not matched to a gene. The CDR3 spans 15 residues. Germline values: CDR1 SGDLS, CDR2 YYNGEE. For the CDR3, the DNA is TGTGCCAGCAGCGCCTCTAGCGGGTCCTACAATGAGCAGTTCTTC. Its protein is CASSASSGSYNEQFF.

This clonotype was recorded at least ten times. The chain carries TRBV15 and TRBJ2-3; TRBD1 agrees at 10 bases. Germline CDR1 LNHNV, CDR2 YYDKDF (reference sequence). The CDR3 contains 16 residues. V lost 3 bases and J lost 0; bases outside the gene matches: 3. This CDR3 reads CATSSGQGGSTDTQYF. The CDR3 DNA follows: TGTGCCACCAGCAGCGGACAGGGGGGTAGCACAGATACGCAGTATTTT.

At least ten counts were recorded for this clonotype. CDR3 sequence (DNA): TGCGCCAGCAGCCAAGGCCGGAACTATGGCTACACCTTC. Its translation: CASSQGRNYGYTF. The chain recombines TRBV4-3 with TRBJ1-2; D is unresolved. Germline CDR1 is LGHNA and CDR2 is YSLEER. The length of the CDR3 is 13 residues. V was pared by 1 base and J by 2 bases, with 5 bases between.

The CDR3 bases are TGTGCCAGCAGCCTGGCAGGGAGCTCCTACAATGAGCAGTTCTTC. Amino acids: CASSLAGSSYNEQFF. The rearrangement joins TRBV7-2 to TRBJ2-1, with D tentatively TRBD1 or TRBD2 (5 bases each). Trimming removed 5 bases at V and 0 bases at J, with 11 bases between. In germline, CDR1 is SGHTA, CDR2 FQGNSA. This CDR3 is built from 15 residues.

This clonotype appeared many times. The chain carries TRBV9 and TRBJ1-3; D gene ambiguous. CDR3 size: 14 residues. Trimming removed 0 bases at V and 0 bases at J, with 4 bases between. Per germline, CDR1 SGDLS and CDR2 YYNGEE. The CDR3 region has the DNA TGTGCCAGCAGCGTAGGCAGCTCTGGAAACACCATATATTTT. This gives the protein CASSVGSSGNTIYF.

This clonotype showed up many times. J is TRBJ2-3 and V is TRBV5-5; D is possibly TRBD2 (6 bases). The CDR3 consists of 18 residues. The germline V gene encodes CDR1 SGHKS and CDR2 YYEKEE (reference sequence). Between the trimmed V and J ends, which lost 0 bases and 0 bases, there was a span of 17 bases. CDR3 residues: CASSLGPWLSGSTDTQYF. CDR3 nucleotide sequence: TGTGCCAGCAGCTTGGGCCCCTGGCTGAGCGGGAGCACAGATACGCAGTATTTT.

This clonotype was detected many times. This chain uses TRBV5-4 with TRBJ2-1; 8 nucleotides match TRBD2. Germline CDR1 is SGHNT and CDR2 is YYREEE (reference sequence). V was pared by 5 bases and J by 7 bases, with 11 bases of the junction left unmatched. The CDR3 consists of 15 residues. CDR3 sequence: CASSAGGGTRNEQFF. In DNA form, the CDR3 reads TGTGCCAGCAGTGCGGGAGGCGGGACGAGGAATGAGCAGTTCTTC.

This clonotype has ten or more counts. J is TRBJ2-5 and V is TRBV20-1; a possible D gene is TRBD2 (5 bases). Germline V gene lookup returns CDR1 DFQATT and CDR2 SNEGSKA (reference sequence). The CDR3 has 12 amino acids. Trimming removed 6 bases from V and 0 bases from J, with 8 bases in between. The CDR3 coding sequence is TGCAGTGCCCGGACTGACCAAGAGACCCAGTACTTC. It codes for CSARTDQETQYF.

The sample holds many counts of this clonotype. The V gene is TRBV5-5, the J gene TRBJ1-1; D not resolved. The germline V gene encodes CDR1 SGHKS and CDR2 YYEKEE (reference sequence). This CDR3 spans 14 amino acids. The V gene lost 4 bases and the J gene lost 1 base, with 11 bases spanning the gap. Written as DNA, the CDR3 is TGTGCCAGCAGCCCGAACCCCAGGAACACTGAAGCTTTCTTT. The encoded protein is CASSPNPRNTEAFF.

In its sample, this clonotype was seen many times. V gene TRBV28 combines with J gene TRBJ2-7, with D maybe TRBD2 (5 bases). The germline CDR1 and CDR2 sequences are MDHEN and SYDVKM. This CDR3 has 13 residues. V dropped 6 bases and J dropped 3 bases, with 12 bases sitting between them. The CDR3 DNA follows: TGTGCCAGCAGCGCCGGAGGCTTCTACGAGCAGTACTTC. It is translated as CASSAGGFYEQYF.

This clonotype has ten or more counts. The chain has TRBV5-1 and TRBJ2-1, with D possibly matching TRBD1 (6 bases). V was shortened by 3 bases and J by 1 base, with 8 bases between the two germline ends. Germline loops: CDR1 SGHRS, CDR2 YFSETQ. This CDR3 spans 14 amino acids. The CDR3 region has the DNA TGCGCCAGCAGCTCGGACAGTTCCTACAATGAGCAGTTCTTC. It encodes CASSSDSSYNEQFF.

This clonotype was recorded at least ten times. This chain uses TRBV5-1 with TRBJ2-7; 11 bases agree with TRBD2. The CDR3 runs to 15 residues. Germline V gene data show CDR1 as SGHRS and CDR2 as YFSETQ. The junction had 4 bases not matched to a gene; V was cut back by 4 bases and J by 1 base. The CDR3 bases are TGCGCCAGCAGCACGGGACTAGCGGAGTCCTACGAGCAGTACTTC. Translated: CASSTGLAESYEQYF. The complete variable domain, with remaining parts taken from reference TRBV5-1 and TRBJ2-7, reads KAGVTQTPRYLIKTRGQQVTLSCSPISGHRSVSWYQQTPGQGLQFLFEYFSETQRNKGNFPGRFSGRQFSNSRSEMNVSTLELGDSALYLCASSTGLAESYEQYFGPGTRLTVT.

In this sample, this clonotype turned up many times. The chain couples TRBV20-1 to TRBJ2-5; no definite D call. Trimming removed 5 bases from V and 5 bases from J, with 9 bases in between. Looked up from germline, CDR1 is DFQATT and CDR2 is SNEGSKA (reference sequence). This CDR3 comprises 11 residues. The CDR3 DNA reads TGCAGTGCTGGACGGAGTGAGACCCAGTACTTC. Translating gives CSAGRSETQYF.

This clonotype has ten or more counts. The chain joins TRBV4-1 to TRBJ1-2, with 8 bases matching TRBD1. The junction had 11 bases not matched to a gene; V was cut back by 1 base and J by 4 bases. Germline lookup yields CDR1 MGHRA and CDR2 YSYEKL. The CDR3 is 17 amino acids. The CDR3 sequence: CASSQGRGLSNRYGYTF. The CDR3 nucleotides are TGCGCCAGCAGCCAAGGCAGGGGGCTTTCTAACCGCTATGGCTACACCTTC.

This clonotype was counted ten times or more. This chain uses TRBV25-1 with TRBJ1-1; D uncertain. The CDR3 consists of 15 residues. Trimming pared 3 bases from V and 0 bases from J, leaving 11 bases between. Germline V gives CDR1 MGHDK, CDR2 SYGVNS. This CDR3 is CASSEVGSLNTEAFF. DNA for the CDR3: TGTGCCAGCAGTGAGGTTGGGAGTTTGAACACTGAAGCTTTCTTT.

For this clonotype: Compared with germline, one end of the junction differs, possibly owing to a read error. The chain employs TRBV7-1 and TRBJ2-1; D not certain. TRBV7-1 is recorded as an ORF, its role being uncertain. This CDR3 has 15 residues. In nucleotides, the CDR3 is TGTGCCATCAGCCCCGGGTTGAGCTGCTACAATGAGCAGTTCTTC. It codes for CAISPGLSCYNEQFF.

Ten or more counts support this clonotype. DNA of the CDR3: TGTGCCAGCACCCCATTGAGTGGTAGGGAGACCCAGTACTTC. Protein: CASTPLSGRETQYF. The genes are TRBV7-2 and TRBJ2-5; D remains unclear. The CDR3 consists of 14 residues. The ends were cut back, 7 bases at V and 5 bases at J, with 17 bases in the middle. Germline V gene sequence: CDR1 SGHTA, CDR2 FQGNSA.

There are many counts of this clonotype. V and J are TRBV20-1 and TRBJ1-6; D might be TRBD1 (5 bases). From germline, CDR1 is DFQATT and CDR2 SNEGSKA (reference sequence). Between the trimmed V and J ends, which lost 6 bases and 0 bases, there was a span of 15 bases. The CDR3 runs to 16 residues. The CDR3 DNA is TGCAGTGCGAGGACACGCGCGCGCTCCTATAATTCACCCCTCCACTTT. Amino acids: CSARTRARSYNSPLHF.

This clonotype was picked up many times. The CDR3 is CASSLGQTYTGELFF. The CDR3 nucleotides are TGTGCCAGCAGCTTGGGCCAGACTTACACCGGGGAGCTGTTTTTT. The chain links TRBV5-4 to TRBJ2-2, with D unresolved. V was cut by 0 bases and J by 3 bases, with 9 bases left in between. The CDR3 has 15 residues. In germline, CDR1 is SGHNT, CDR2 YYREEE (reference sequence). The whole variable domain, remainder taken from reference TRBV5-4 and TRBJ2-2, is ETGVTQSPTHLIKTRGQQVTLRCSSQSGHNTVSWYQQALGQGPQFIFQYYREEENGRGNFPPRFSGLQFPNYSSELNVNALELDDSALYLCASSLGQTYTGELFFGEGSRLTVL.

At least ten counts were recorded for this clonotype. The genes are TRBV29-1 and TRBJ2-1, with TRBD2 matching 11 bases. The CDR3 covers 19 residues. Germline CDR1 and CDR2: SQVTM and ANQGSEA. The ends lost 1 base at V and 7 bases at J; junction bases unmatched: 18. This CDR3 reads CSVEGPIAGGPTFGNEQFF. The CDR3 DNA sequence: TGCAGCGTTGAAGGTCCCATAGCGGGAGGGCCAACATTTGGGAATGAGCAGTTCTTC.

This clonotype was seen many times. Written as DNA, the CDR3 is TGTGCCAGCTCTTACGGAGGGACGCCCTACGAGCAGTACTTC. This translates into CASSYGGTPYEQYF. This chain joins TRBV18 and TRBJ2-7, with D perhaps TRBD2 (6 bases). V shed 6 bases and J shed 2 bases, with 14 bases lying between them. Germline CDR1 KGHSH, CDR2 LQKENI. The CDR3 is 14 residues long.

Concerning this clonotype itself: A much more abundant neighbour one base away suggests this may be a read error. The V call is TRBV13, the J call TRBJ2-7; 11 bases align to TRBD1. This CDR3 has 18 amino acids. Per germline, CDR1 PRHDT and CDR2 FYEKMQ (reference sequence). CDR3 loop: CASSARTGGTVVSYEQNF. The CDR3 DNA reads TGTGCCAGCAGCGCACGGACAGGGGGCACTGTGGTCTCCTACGAGCAGAACTTC. Full variable domain (missing parts from reference TRBV13 and TRBJ2-7): AAGVIQSPRHLIKEKRETATLKCYPIPRHDTVYWYQQGPGQDPQFLISFYEKMQSDKGSIPDRFSAQQFSDYHSELNMSSLELGDSALYFCASSARTGGTVVSYEQNFGPGTRLTVT.

This clonotype was seen ten or more times. V is TRBV7-6 and J is TRBJ1-1; the D is unclear. Germline values: CDR1 SGHVS, CDR2 FNYEAQ. CDR3 length equals 13 residues. The V and J ends lost 1 base and 4 bases respectively, with 7 bases between them. CDR3 bases: TGTGCCAGCAGCTTAGGAGGAGGCACTGAAGCTTTCTTT. It translates to CASSLGGGTEAFF.